The rows below give T cell receptor beta chains drawn from one sample of a study of HIV-infected patients and healthy controls. TCRdb processed the 5' RACE reads anew with MiXCR; each CDR3 protein has one entry. The sample gives about 18,000 distinct CDR3 sequences, roughly a fifth of which show up once; approximately 33% is in the top ten. Sequencing was performed on CD8+ T cells from blood. These receptors all stem from a human donor in good health. CDR3s include the opening cysteine and the closing phenylalanine or tryptophan. Each record gives: clone size, J gene, D gene, V gene, CDR3 DNA, CDR3 protein. The D gene is left open where the match is weak. The size of a clone is reported for some rows only, either as once, few or many, or as a class for expanded clones.

size: many; J: TRBJ2-1; D: TRBD2; V: TRBV27; DNA: TGTGCCAGCAGTCCCTCTCGGGGGGCCTACAATGAGCAGTTCTTC; CDR3: CASSPSRGAYNEQFF
size: .; J: TRBJ2-3; D: TRBD1; V: TRBV2; DNA: TGTGCCAGCCGAGGGGGCGGACCCACAGATACGCAGTATTTT; CDR3: CASRGGGPTDTQYF
size: .; J: TRBJ2-7; D: TRBD1; V: TRBV10-3; DNA: TGTGCCATCAGCTCTCTTGACGCCTCAGGGGGCAACCCCTACGAGCAGTACTTC; CDR3: CAISSLDASGGNPYEQYF
size: .; J: TRBJ2-7; D: .; V: TRBV4-3; DNA: TGCGCCAGCAGCCAAGCGGCAGGAGGGGGCTACGAGCAGTACTTC; CDR3: CASSQAAGGGYEQYF
size: .; J: TRBJ2-5; D: .; V: TRBV24-1; DNA: TGTGCCACCAGTGAGGAGGGGGCTCGTGAGACCCAGTACTTC; CDR3: CATSEEGARETQYF
size: many; J: TRBJ1-5; D: TRBD1; V: TRBV2; DNA: TGTGCCAGCAGTGAAGAGTTAGGACAGGGCCAATATAGCAATCAGCCCCAGCATTTT; CDR3: CASSEELGQGQYSNQPQHF
size: .; J: TRBJ2-2; D: .; V: TRBV4-2; DNA: TGTGCCAGCAGCCAAGATGTGGGCACCGGGGAGCTGTTTTTT; CDR3: CASSQDVGTGELFF
size: .; J: TRBJ2-2; D: .; V: TRBV6-4; DNA: TGTGCCAGCAGAGATCCTGGGGGGACCGGGGAGCTGTTTTTT; CDR3: CASRDPGGTGELFF
size: few; J: TRBJ2-1; D: TRBD2; V: TRBV18; DNA: TGTGCCAGCTCACCGGGACTAGCGGGAGCGTACAATGAGCAGTTCTTC; CDR3: CASSPGLAGAYNEQFF
size: many; J: TRBJ1-5; D: .; V: TRBV9; DNA: TGTGCCAGCAGCGTAGGGGTCGGGGATAATCAGCCCCAGCATTTT; CDR3: CASSVGVGDNQPQHF
size: many; J: TRBJ2-3; D: TRBD2; V: TRBV20-1; DNA: TGCAGTGCTAAGGGACTAGTGATCCCAGATACGCAGTATTTT; CDR3: CSAKGLVIPDTQYF
size: .; J: TRBJ2-2; D: .; V: TRBV11-2; DNA: TGTGCCAGCAGCTCGCGGGTCGAGGCTAGCCGGACCGGGGAGCTGTTTTTT; CDR3: CASSSRVEASRTGELFF
size: .; J: TRBJ2-1; D: .; V: TRBV9; DNA: TGTGCCAGCAGCGTAGGGGGAGAATCCTACAATGAGCAGTTCTTC; CDR3: CASSVGGESYNEQFF
size: .; J: TRBJ2-7; D: .; V: TRBV2; DNA: TGTGCCAGCAGTGATTTGGAAGGAAACCTCTCCTACGAGCAGTACTTC; CDR3: CASSDLEGNLSYEQYF
size: few; J: TRBJ1-6; D: .; V: TRBV2; DNA: TGTGCCAGCAGGGCCCGGCGGGGGGGCGGTTCACCCCTCCACTTT; CDR3: CASRARRGGGSPLHF
size: few; J: TRBJ2-2; D: .; V: TRBV11-2; DNA: TGTGCCAGCAGCTTAGCCTGGACTGGATTAATGGCCGGGGAGCTGTTTTTT; CDR3: CASSLAWTGLMAGELFF
size: many; J: TRBJ1-1; D: .; V: TRBV29-1; DNA: TGCAGCGTTGTAGAGCAGGGTTCGCATGGAGCTTTCTTT; CDR3: CSVVEQGSHGAFF
size: many; J: TRBJ2-3; D: TRBD2; V: TRBV7-6; DNA: TGTGCCAGCAGCTTACTAGCGGGAGGGCCGGTGGCTAGCACAGATACGCAGTATTTT; CDR3: CASSLLAGGPVASTDTQYF
size: many; J: TRBJ2-1; D: .; V: TRBV13; DNA: TGTGCCAGCAGCTTAGGTAGGGGTCTCTCCTACAATGAGCAGTTCTTC; CDR3: CASSLGRGLSYNEQFF
size: .; J: TRBJ2-7; D: .; V: TRBV18; DNA: TGTGCCAGCTCACCCGGGCCCGGAGCCTACGAGCAGTACTTC; CDR3: CASSPGPGAYEQYF
size: many; J: TRBJ2-1; D: .; V: TRBV11-3; DNA: TGTGCCAGCAGCCATGCTTTGGACAGTCGTCCGGCTAGTGAGCAGTTCTTC; CDR3: CASSHALDSRPASEQFF
size: .; J: TRBJ2-3; D: .; V: TRBV4-1; DNA: TGCGCCAGCAGCCGACAAAGGGCGCCGGATACGCAGTATTTT; CDR3: CASSRQRAPDTQYF
size: many; J: TRBJ2-3; D: TRBD1; V: TRBV29-1; DNA: TGCAGCGTCACAGGGGGTGGCACAGATACGCAGTATTTT; CDR3: CSVTGGGTDTQYF
size: .; J: TRBJ2-7; D: .; V: TRBV4-1; DNA: TGCGCCAGCAGCCAAGATTGGAGGGGTTACGAGCAGTACTTC; CDR3: CASSQDWRGYEQYF
size: .; J: TRBJ1-5; D: .; V: TRBV6-2/TRBV6-3; DNA: TGTGCCAGCAGTTACTCGGGTAGGGTCCAGCCCCAGCATTTT; CDR3: CASSYSGRVQPQHF